This TCR beta chain appears in the sequencing data of a study of cytomegalovirus exposure and HLA in healthy donors. The PCR employed 60 Vbeta primers together with 13 Jbeta primers. Method: immunoSEQ multiplex PCR; TCRdb's copy keeps in-frame clones and lacks some. This table has 150,000 to 200,000 clones, more than 60% appearing once. The CDR3 has 15 residues. V gave up 1 base and J gave up 2 bases, with 11 bases separating them. Per germline, CDR1 LGHNA and CDR2 YSLEER. Input material: PBMCs. The rearrangement uses TRBV4-3 and TRBJ1-2; weak D call: TRBD1 (6 bases). The sequence came from a man between 18 and 35 years old in good health and CMV-seronegative. The chain's CDR3 is CASSQVRTVNYGYTF. The CDR3, as DNA: TGCGCCAGCAGCCAAGTACGGACAGTCAACTATGGCTACACCTTC.